The entry below describes one TCR beta chain. Its antigen remains unknown. Documented time point: week 11, during vaccination. What each vaccine dose contained was 300 ug of mutant IDH1 20-mer peptide, accompanied by topical imiquimod. Data came from immunoSEQ multiplex PCR; TCRdb stores just in-frame clones and leaves some out. The sample consists of approximately 61,000 clones, 80% of them appearing once. This sample was taken from a study of a mutant IDH1 vaccine in newly diagnosed glioma. Study summary: Weeks 1, 3, 5, 7, 11, 15, 19 and 23 were when patients received their eight vaccinations. Before enrollment, the patients had been treated with radiotherapy alone, temozolomide alone, or both together. Most of them had received both.

Points from the study as a whole: Top peripheral T cell clonotype shifts appeared unrelated to pseudoprogression.

Germline lookup yields CDR1 LNHNV and CDR2 YYDKDF (reference sequence). This CDR3 region has 17 residues. After removal of 1 base from V and 2 bases from J, the junction contained 9 bases not matched to a gene. This TCR came from a man between 50 and 59 years old with glioma. V usage is TRBV15 and J usage is TRBJ2-3; 7 bases match TRBD2. Sequenced material: PBMCs, taken from a glioma patient whose treatment included an IDH1 peptide vaccine. The CDR3 DNA reads as TGTGCCACCAGCAGAGTTCCTAGCGGACCTGTCACAGATACGCAGTATTTT. Amino acids: CATSRVPSGPVTDTQYF.